This T cell receptor (beta chain) was documented in a study of blood T cell repertoires in COVID-19. In the study overall: The origin of the acute and convalescent COVID-19 samples was the United States, Italy and Spain. Sources were T cells, B-cell-depleted T cells, or PBMCs; the material itself was cDNA or gDNA.

As originally analysed: Using reference gene primer amplification, nucleated cell counts were estimated. The repertoire was sequenced with immunoSEQ multiplex PCR; TCRdb's copy has only in-frame clones and lacks some. The DNA gave D and trimming, while V, J and clone size come from that table. The sample includes around 70,000 clones, 70% to 85% of them seen just once. The CDR3 runs to 15 residues. Deletions cut 2 bases from V and 1 base from J, with 11 bases between. CDR1 is SGHTA and CDR2 is FQGTGA in the germline V gene. The specimen sequenced was peripheral blood. The chain joins TRBV7-3 to TRBJ1-1; possible D gene TRBD1, 6 bases. The clonotype originates from a man aged 55 to 69 with active or convalescent COVID-19. CDR3 sequence: CASSLLGAENTEAFF. The CDR3 DNA sequence: TGTGCCAGCAGCTTACTGGGGGCCGAGAACACTGAAGCTTTCTTT.